The source of this T cell receptor beta chain is a study of Ad26.COV2.S vaccination and SARS-CoV-2 variants. Study-level findings and limits: In TCR breadth and depth analyses, total T cell responses may have been underestimated. Among vaccine recipients, spike-specific TCR breadth exceeded that of placebo recipients.

Assay used: immunoSEQ multiplex PCR; TCRdb lists only in-frame clones, some missing. Here the sample spans about 400,000 clones, 89% being singletons. This CDR3 has 14 residues. Trimming removed 3 bases at V and 5 bases at J, with 13 bases between. Germline CDR1 reads MRHNA; CDR2 reads SNTAGT. Treatment meaning: around 19 received Ad26.COV2.S at low or high dose, single or two shots; 5 received placebo; per-sample allocation not given. The samples date from day 63 after the first vaccine or placebo injection. An adult donor aged 18-55 years was enrolled in Boston. About this clone itself: As yet, its antigen is unknown.

The chain has TRBV6-4 and TRBJ1-1; a weak D match, TRBD1 (6 bases). The input for sequencing was peripheral blood, taken in a trial of Ad26.COV2.S vaccine versus placebo. This TCR was recovered from a person aged 18-65 years who received the Ad26.COV2.S COVID-19 vaccine or a placebo. CDR3 nucleotide sequence: TGTGCCAGCAGTGAACAGGGAGGAGGGACTGAAGCTTTCTTT. Protein sequence: CASSEQGGGTEAFF.